A selection of T cell receptor beta chains follows, all from one sample in a study of T cells in Graves' hyperthyroidism and ophthalmopathy. TCRdb called the multiplex PCR reads again in MiXCR, with one record for every CDR3 protein. The profile shows 600,000 to 700,000 distinct CDR3 sequences, roughly 14% of them singletons. The sample was blood. These receptors were taken from a woman aged 40 to 49 with Graves' ophthalmopathy. The CDR3 runs from the conserved cysteine through the conserved F or W.

j_call	v_call	cdr3_aa
TRBJ1-1	TRBV6-1	CASWSQGGTEAFF
TRBJ2-2	TRBV24-1	CATSDGGRLANTGELFF
TRBJ1-2	TRBV12-3/TRBV12-4	CASSLAQGFGYTF
TRBJ2-7	TRBV5-1	CASSLGWTKSNEQYF
TRBJ1-2	TRBV30	CAWSKGAAYYGYTF
TRBJ2-3	TRBV27	CASSLSASTDTQYF
TRBJ2-7	TRBV6-2/TRBV6-3	CASRGLAATYTYEQYF
TRBJ2-7	TRBV28	CASSLRGGEQYF
TRBJ1-1	TRBV28	CASSLWPNEAFF
TRBJ2-3	TRBV7-1	CASSSISSGTTEPASTDTQYF
TRBJ1-2	TRBV7-9	CASSGGGQDNYGYTF
TRBJ2-7	TRBV6-2/TRBV6-3	CASRQWDGHYEQYF
TRBJ2-7	TRBV18	CASSPRLDEQYF
TRBJ1-5	TRBV6-5	CASSFIRGDQPQHF
TRBJ1-2	TRBV10-3	CAISENPDGYTF
TRBJ1-1	TRBV6-1	CASSDSYYTEAFF
TRBJ2-5	TRBV29-1	CSVEAGGPHQYF
TRBJ1-2	TRBV7-9	CASSPFYVNYGYTF
TRBJ2-7	TRBV27	CASSLVSGGAYEQYF
TRBJ2-7	TRBV6-5	CASSSRTVSYEQYF
TRBJ2-1	TRBV20-1	CSASSGTYNEQFF
TRBJ1-1	TRBV12-3/TRBV12-4	CASSSGRGEAFF
TRBJ1-1	TRBV29-1	CSVRLGFRNTEAFF
TRBJ2-5	TRBV7-2	CASSSTGTPTGETQYF
TRBJ2-5	TRBV28	CASSFRGAWEETQYF
TRBJ2-7	TRBV7-8	CASSLVRAGGDEQYF
TRBJ1-1	TRBV6-5	CASSSGLVMNTEAFF
TRBJ1-1	TRBV18	CASSPSPPIGTEAFF
TRBJ2-7	TRBV28	CASSPNYEQYF
TRBJ2-7	TRBV6-1	CASSEDEVYEQYF
TRBJ2-7	TRBV19	CASSTGLRSSSYEQYF
TRBJ1-1	TRBV6-5	CASSYPGQGDTEAFF
TRBJ2-3	TRBV30	CAQGKGAGDTQYF
TRBJ2-2	TRBV27	CASSLSGQGNGTGELFF
TRBJ2-7	TRBV11-2	CASSTSDSYEQYF
TRBJ2-7	TRBV6-5	CASSTSGLSYEQYF
TRBJ2-2	TRBV27	CASSPGTSLRNTGELFF
TRBJ2-5	TRBV6-5	CASSQKRFSGSMETQYF
TRBJ2-6	TRBV27	CASSYEYSGANVLTF
TRBJ1-1	TRBV20-1	CSARSLGLNTEAFF
TRBJ2-5	TRBV7-9	CASSLGPDRIGETQYF
TRBJ1-2	TRBV20-1	CSAPGPDGYTF
TRBJ2-1	TRBV11-2	CASSLVGVNEQFF
TRBJ2-7	TRBV2	CASSPTSGTSYEQYF
TRBJ1-5	TRBV5-1	CASSPEDPSNQPQHF
TRBJ1-5	TRBV24-1	CATSDSRDIPDNQPQHF
TRBJ1-6	TRBV6-5	CASSYSTPYQSSYNSPLHF
TRBJ2-5	TRBV12-3/TRBV12-4	CASSRGLGIQETQYF